This is a list of T cell receptor beta chains from one sample in a study of blood T cell repertoires in COVID-19. Here immunoSEQ multiplex PCR was the method, and the copy in TCRdb shows in-frame clones only, minus some. There are about 55,000 clones in the sample; approximately 84% occur only once, and around 15% lies in the top ten. The sample comprised peripheral blood. The receptors here all came from a human donor in a cohort sampled during active COVID-19. Both conserved end residues are part of each CDR3. The order of the fields is clone size, J gene, D gene, V gene, CDR3 protein, CDR3 DNA. D genes are given only for firm matches. The size of a clone is reported for some rows only, either as once, few or many, or as a class for expanded clones.

>NA|TRBJ1-3|NA|TRBV7-2
CASSLGLTGNTIYF
TGTGCCAGCAGCCTCGGACTGACTGGAAACACCATATATTTT
>once|TRBJ1-3|NA|TRBV30
CAWSGGTGNTIYF
TGTGCCTGGAGTGGAGGGACTGGAAACACCATATATTTT
>NA|TRBJ1-1|NA|TRBV6-5
CASSYGASEAFF
TGTGCCAGCAGCTACGGGGCTTCTGAAGCTTTCTTT
>NA|TRBJ2-2|TRBD1|TRBV6-4
CASSGQGNTGELFF
TGTGCCAGCAGCGGACAGGGGAACACCGGGGAGCTGTTTTTT
>NA|TRBJ2-2|TRBD2|TRBV7-2
CASSSGLAGALRNTGELFF
TGTGCCAGCAGCTCCGGACTAGCGGGGGCCCTCCGGAACACCGGGGAGCTGTTTTTT
>NA|TRBJ1-5|NA|TRBV27
CASSLSGGFNQPQHF
TGTGCCAGCAGTTTATCGGGAGGGTTTAATCAGCCCCAGCATTTT
>NA|TRBJ2-3|NA|TRBV23-1
CASSQSPYTDTQYF
TGCGCCAGCAGTCAATCCCCTTACACAGATACGCAGTATTTT
>NA|TRBJ1-2|NA|TRBV19
CASSSYPPRGGYTF
TGTGCCAGTAGTAGTTACCCCCCTCGGGGTGGCTACACCTTC
>few|TRBJ2-2|NA|TRBV19
CASSTPGMTGELFF
TGTGCCAGTAGTACCCCGGGGATGACCGGGGAGCTGTTTTTT
>once|TRBJ1-4|NA|TRBV11-2
CASSTLRKETNEKLFF
TGTGCCAGCAGCACCCTCAGGAAAGAAACTAATGAAAAACTGTTTTTT
>NA|TRBJ1-2|NA|TRBV25-1
CASSVGGTEGYTF
TGTGCCAGCAGTGTAGGGGGTACAGAAGGCTACACCTTC
>NA|TRBJ1-6|TRBD1|TRBV5-5
CASSPDRVDSPLHF
TGTGCCAGCAGCCCGGACAGGGTCGATTCACCCCTCCACTTT
>few|TRBJ1-5|TRBD1|TRBV20-1
CSASPDRAQPQHF
TGCAGTGCTAGTCCGGACAGGGCCCAGCCCCAGCATTTT
>NA|TRBJ2-1|TRBD2|TRBV3-1/TRBV3-2
CASSTSLITRTSGYNEQFF
TGTGCCAGCAGCACAAGCTTGATAACCCGGACTAGCGGATACAATGAGCAGTTCTTC
>few|TRBJ1-2|TRBD1|TRBV6-5
CAITGGTYGYTF
TGTGCCATCACAGGGGGAACCTATGGCTACACCTTC
>NA|TRBJ2-7|NA|TRBV24-1
CATSDASYEQYF
TGTGCCACCAGTGATGCCAGCTACGAGCAGTACTTC
>NA|TRBJ2-7|NA|TRBV2
CASRGGDYEQYF
TGTGCCAGCAGGGGGGGAGACTACGAGCAGTACTTC
>NA|TRBJ1-5|NA|TRBV28
CASMPVRGSNQPQHF
TGTGCCAGCATGCCGGTAAGGGGGAGCAATCAGCCCCAGCATTTT
>NA|TRBJ2-1|TRBD2|TRBV27
CASRLSGKADNEQFF
TGTGCCAGCAGACTTAGCGGGAAAGCGGACAATGAGCAGTTCTTC
>NA|TRBJ2-2|NA|TRBV29-1
CSVESQGYTGELFF
TGCAGCGTGGAAAGCCAGGGTTATACCGGGGAGCTGTTTTTT
>NA|TRBJ2-7|TRBD1|TRBV28
CASRTGGARYEQYF
TGTGCCAGCAGGACAGGGGGCGCAAGATACGAGCAGTACTTC
>NA|TRBJ2-7|TRBD2|TRBV13
CASSFGLADYEQYF
TGTGCCAGCAGCTTTGGACTAGCAGACTACGAGCAGTACTTC
>NA|TRBJ1-2|NA|TRBV7-2
CASSQQGRYGYTF
TGTGCCAGCAGCCAACAGGGACGCTATGGCTACACCTTC
>few|TRBJ1-5|NA|TRBV2
CASTGGGEKGGNQPQHF
TGTGCCAGCACTGGGGGAGGGGAAAAGGGAGGCAATCAGCCCCAGCATTTT
>NA|TRBJ2-1|TRBD2|TRBV7-6
CASSPSGLNEQFF
TGTGCCAGCAGCCCTAGCGGGTTGAATGAGCAGTTCTTC
>NA|TRBJ2-3|TRBD2|TRBV4-2
CASSQGEAGGPNTQYF
TGTGCCAGCAGCCAAGGAGAGGCGGGGGGGCCTAATACGCAGTATTTT
>NA|TRBJ1-5|NA|TRBV29-1
CSLSPYSNQPQHF
TGCAGCCTGTCCCCCTATAGCAATCAGCCCCAGCATTTT
>once|TRBJ2-7|NA|TRBV4-1
CASSMDRIYEQYF
TGCGCCAGCAGCATGGACAGAATCTACGAGCAGTACTTC
>NA|TRBJ2-7|NA|TRBV2
CASSPRGRYEQYF
TGTGCCAGCAGTCCTAGAGGGAGATACGAGCAGTACTTC
>NA|TRBJ2-5|NA|TRBV6-5
CASSSPGAPEETQYF
TGTGCCAGCAGTTCGCCAGGGGCGCCGGAAGAGACCCAGTACTTC
>NA|TRBJ2-7|NA|TRBV5-4
CASSLEPRYEQYF
TGTGCCAGCAGCTTGGAGCCTCGGTACGAGCAGTACTTC
>NA|TRBJ1-6|NA|TRBV12-3/TRBV12-4
CASSPMRRSPLHF
TGTGCCAGCAGTCCTATGCGAAGATCACCCCTCCACTTT
>once|TRBJ2-2|TRBD2|TRBV5-4
CASSSRGRETGELFF
TGTGCCAGCAGCTCCCGCGGGAGGGAAACCGGGGAGCTGTTTTTT
>NA|TRBJ2-1|NA|TRBV3-1/TRBV3-2
CASSQRDRRGVARDEQFF
TGTGCCAGCAGCCAGCGGGACCGGCGAGGGGTAGCTCGTGATGAGCAGTTCTTC
>NA|TRBJ1-4|TRBD1|TRBV19
CASSIVQPQGTGKLFF
TGTGCCAGTAGTATAGTCCAACCACAGGGGACCGGAAAACTGTTTTTT
>NA|TRBJ1-5|NA|TRBV28
CASSRGNSNQPQHF
TGTGCCAGCAGCCGAGGGAATAGCAATCAGCCCCAGCATTTT
>NA|TRBJ1-1|NA|TRBV20-1
CSALQEIEAFF
TGCAGTGCTTTACAGGAGATTGAAGCTTTCTTT
>NA|TRBJ2-2|NA|TRBV19
CATQTSGTGELFF
TGTGCCACCCAAACCTCGGGGACCGGGGAGCTGTTTTTT
>NA|TRBJ2-2|NA|TRBV5-4
CASSLVEGGELFF
TGTGCCAGCAGCTTGGTGGAGGGCGGGGAGCTGTTTTTT
>NA|TRBJ1-1|NA|TRBV12-3/TRBV12-4
CASSYRESAFF
TGTGCCAGCAGCTACAGGGAATCCGCTTTCTTT
>NA|TRBJ1-5|TRBD1|TRBV7-2
CASSLGTGGNQPQHF
TGTGCCAGCAGCTTAGGGACAGGGGGGAATCAGCCCCAGCATTTT
>NA|TRBJ2-1|NA|TRBV4-2
CASSPGPKPPIRLAYNEQFF
TGTGCCAGCAGCCCCGGCCCCAAGCCCCCGATAAGACTAGCCTACAATGAGCAGTTCTTC
>NA|TRBJ1-5|TRBD1|TRBV4-1
CASSPTGGAQPQHF
TGCGCCAGCAGCCCGACAGGGGGGGCCCAGCCCCAGCATTTT
>few|TRBJ2-7|NA|TRBV19
CASSEGVQQYF
TGTGCCAGTAGCGAGGGGGTACAGCAGTACTTC
>once|TRBJ2-5|NA|TRBV13
CASSTTRGETQYF
TGTGCCAGCAGCACTACCAGAGGAGAGACCCAGTACTTC
>NA|TRBJ2-7|TRBD1|TRBV30
CAWSVGGASYEQYF
TGTGCCTGGAGTGTAGGGGGCGCGTCCTACGAGCAGTACTTC
>NA|TRBJ1-5|NA|TRBV6-1
CASSEDALNTQPQHF
TGTGCCAGCAGTGAAGACGCCCTCAATACACAGCCCCAGCATTTT
>NA|TRBJ1-3|NA|TRBV14
CASSQIHFLSGNTIYF
TGTGCCAGCAGCCAAATTCACTTCCTCTCTGGAAACACCATATATTTT
>NA|TRBJ2-3|NA|TRBV9
CASSVAWAAHTQYF
TGTGCCAGCAGCGTAGCGTGGGCTGCCCATACGCAGTATTTT
>NA|TRBJ2-3|NA|TRBV7-2
CASSLRVAADTDTQYF
TGTGCCAGCAGCTTACGGGTGGCAGCCGACACAGATACGCAGTATTTT
>NA|TRBJ2-5|TRBD1|TRBV6-5
CASSLRRTGKETQYF
TGTGCCAGCAGCTTACGTCGGACAGGCAAAGAGACCCAGTACTTC
>NA|TRBJ1-2|NA|TRBV7-2
CASSLVRQGNYGYTF
TGTGCCAGCAGCTTAGTAAGGCAGGGAAACTATGGCTACACCTTC